This is a list of T cell receptor beta chains from one sample in a study of blood T cell repertoires in COVID-19. Clones were read by immunoSEQ multiplex PCR, and TCRdb kept only the in-frame ones, dropping some. The sample has 150,000 to 200,000 clones; over 80% are singletons. Sequencing input: peripheral blood. These TCRs come from a woman aged 65 to 85 with COVID-19, enrolled during active disease. Both conserved end residues are part of each CDR3. A D gene is named only where the DNA matches it firmly. Some rows mark clone size as missing; the rest say once, few, many or name a class of expanded clone.

V gene,J gene,D gene,clone size,CDR3 protein,CDR3 DNA
TRBV28,TRBJ1-2,NA,NA,CASRSTRGAYGYTF,TGTGCCAGCAGGTCCACTCGGGGGGCTTATGGCTACACCTTC
TRBV7-8,TRBJ1-4,TRBD1,NA,CASSPGGGGGEKLFF,TGTGCCAGCAGCCCAGGTGGAGGGGGCGGGGAAAAACTGTTTTTT
TRBV25-1,TRBJ2-7,TRBD1,NA,CASECPEGTGDQYEQYF,TGTGCCAGCGAGTGCCCCGAGGGGACAGGGGACCAATACGAGCAGTACTTC
TRBV19,TRBJ2-1,TRBD1,few,CASTHGQGAIVEQFF,TGTGCCAGTACCCACGGACAGGGGGCGATCGTTGAGCAGTTCTTC
TRBV6-5,TRBJ2-7,NA,NA,CASRPGPFYEQYF,TGTGCCAGCAGGCCGGGTCCCTTCTACGAGCAGTACTTC
TRBV29-1,TRBJ1-1,NA,NA,CSAGQTQNTEAFF,TGCAGCGCCGGACAGACCCAGAACACTGAAGCTTTCTTT
TRBV9,TRBJ2-2,NA,NA,CASSAAGGVNTGELFF,TGTGCCAGCAGCGCCGCCGGCGGGGTGAACACCGGGGAGCTGTTTTTT
TRBV24-1,TRBJ2-7,NA,NA,CATSEADRTYEQYF,TGTGCCACCAGTGAGGCCGACAGGACTTACGAGCAGTACTTC
TRBV6-5,TRBJ1-5,NA,once,CASSRAGQTNQPQHF,TGTGCCAGCAGTAGGGCAGGGCAGACCAATCAGCCCCAGCATTTT
TRBV7-8,TRBJ1-2,TRBD1,once,CASSLRGGTGKDGYTF,TGTGCCAGCAGCTTACGAGGAGGGACAGGGAAGGATGGCTACACCTTC
TRBV7-8,TRBJ2-2,NA,few,CASSLALPRDTGELFF,TGTGCCAGCAGCTTAGCCCTACCGAGGGACACCGGGGAGCTGTTTTTT
TRBV18,TRBJ2-1,TRBD1,few,CASSNSQGEYNEQFF,TGTGCCAGCTCAAACTCCCAGGGGGAATACAATGAGCAGTTCTTC
TRBV24-1,TRBJ2-3,TRBD2,NA,CATSPAGASTDTQYF,TGTGCCACCAGTCCAGCGGGAGCTAGCACAGATACGCAGTATTTT
TRBV20-1,TRBJ2-1,NA,NA,CSALLASKQFF,TGCAGTGCGTTACTAGCTAGTAAGCAGTTCTTC
TRBV7-8,TRBJ2-1,NA,NA,CASSLGQATYNEQFF,TGTGCCAGCAGCTTAGGACAGGCAACCTACAATGAGCAGTTCTTC
TRBV29-1,TRBJ2-1,NA,NA,CSVGTRTEQFF,TGCAGCGTTGGGACTCGGACTGAGCAGTTCTTC
TRBV9,TRBJ2-7,TRBD1,NA,CASSASRGNSWDEQYF,TGTGCCAGCAGCGCCTCCAGGGGGAATAGTTGGGACGAGCAGTACTTC